This T cell receptor beta chain was recovered during a study of T cells in Graves' hyperthyroidism and ophthalmopathy. Aged 18 to 65, the patients had hyperthyroidism that was newly diagnosed and had lasted under 2 months. General observations from the study: Most thyroid clonotypes that were expanded above 0.001 also turned up in blood. For ophthalmopathy, model prediction preceded onset by a median about 6 months. Ophthalmopathy and stable hyperthyroidism were told apart by a 13 V-J model.

The ends were cut back, 0 bases at V and 5 bases at J, with 17 bases in the middle. Germline V lookup: CDR1 SGHRS, CDR2 YFSETQ. The CDR3 runs to 16 residues. Amplification yielded TCR beta CDR3 regions, with RNA transcripts as the source. An initial round of RT-PCR targeting the TCR CDR3 relied on the HTBI primer set. In TCRdb, the multiplex PCR reads were re-called with MiXCR into one record per CDR3 protein. Here the sample spans approximately 700,000 distinct CDR3 sequences, less than 20% being singletons. This clonotype was seen ten or more times. The antigen is unknown. The specimen sequenced was blood. The receptor was derived from a man between 18 and 35 years old with Graves' hyperthyroidism. V is TRBV5-1 and J is TRBJ2-5; maybe TRBD2 (5 bases). The CDR3 here is CASSLGPSPGMETQYF. The CDR3 nucleotides read TGCGCCAGCAGCTTGGGTCCGAGTCCGGGGATGGAGACCCAGTACTTC.